This is a list of T cell receptor beta chains from one sample in a study of cytomegalovirus exposure and HLA in healthy donors. Profiled with immunoSEQ multiplex PCR; TCRdb holds only in-frame clones, not every one. This sample carries about 160,000 clones, roughly 84% of them seen once, and the ten largest clones take more than 1%. Sequenced input: PBMCs. Receptors originate from a boy aged 2 to 10 in good health and CMV-seronegative. Each CDR3 is given with its conserved first and last residue. Fields, in order: D gene, clone size, J gene, CDR3 length, V gene, CDR3 DNA, CDR3 protein. D genes are given only for firm matches. Size is omitted from some rows. Given values are once, few, many or a class for expanded clones.

d_call: NA
clone_size: NA
j_call: TRBJ1-1
cdr3_length: 11
v_call: TRBV6-6
cdr3_nt: TGTGCCAGCCAGGGGAGTGCTGAAGCTTTCTTT
cdr3_aa: CASQGSAEAFF

d_call: NA
clone_size: few
j_call: TRBJ1-3
cdr3_length: 16
v_call: TRBV7-9
cdr3_nt: TGTGCCAGCAGCTCCTTAAAGATAACTGCCCGAAACACCATATATTTT
cdr3_aa: CASSSLKITARNTIYF

d_call: TRBD2
clone_size: NA
j_call: TRBJ2-5
cdr3_length: 15
v_call: TRBV4-3
cdr3_nt: TGCGCCAGCAGCCAAGGGGGACTAGCGGTAGAGACCCAGTACTTC
cdr3_aa: CASSQGGLAVETQYF

d_call: TRBD2
clone_size: NA
j_call: TRBJ2-5
cdr3_length: 15
v_call: TRBV5-4
cdr3_nt: TGTGCCAGCAGCTTTGGCCTAGCGGGGGAAGAGACCCAGTACTTC
cdr3_aa: CASSFGLAGEETQYF

d_call: NA
clone_size: NA
j_call: TRBJ2-7
cdr3_length: 12
v_call: TRBV29-1
cdr3_nt: TGCAGCGTTCGGGACACAGCCTACGAGCAGTACTTC
cdr3_aa: CSVRDTAYEQYF

d_call: NA
clone_size: NA
j_call: TRBJ2-2
cdr3_length: 13
v_call: TRBV4-3
cdr3_nt: TGCGCCAGCAGCCAAGAGGTTAGCCGGGAGCTGTTTTTT
cdr3_aa: CASSQEVSRELFF

d_call: NA
clone_size: NA
j_call: TRBJ1-2
cdr3_length: 14
v_call: TRBV6-4
cdr3_nt: TGTGCCAGCAGTGACTCACAGGTCGAAGGCGGCTACACCTTC
cdr3_aa: CASSDSQVEGGYTF

d_call: NA
clone_size: once
j_call: TRBJ2-3
cdr3_length: 15
v_call: TRBV5-1
cdr3_nt: TGCGCCAGCAGCATAGAGGGGGTAAGCACAGATACGCAGTATTTT
cdr3_aa: CASSIEGVSTDTQYF

d_call: NA
clone_size: NA
j_call: TRBJ2-3
cdr3_length: 21
v_call: TRBV19
cdr3_nt: TGTGCCAGTAGTATTCAACTCCCCGAGGGGGATTATGGCCTGGGCACAGATACGCAGTATTTT
cdr3_aa: CASSIQLPEGDYGLGTDTQYF

d_call: NA
clone_size: NA
j_call: TRBJ1-1
cdr3_length: 12
v_call: TRBV6-6
cdr3_nt: TGTGCCAGCAGCCGGACACGCACTGAAGCTTTCTTT
cdr3_aa: CASSRTRTEAFF

d_call: TRBD1
clone_size: NA
j_call: TRBJ1-2
cdr3_length: 15
v_call: TRBV5-1
cdr3_nt: TGCGCCAGCAGCTTAGAGACAGGGGGAGGCTATGGCTACACCTTC
cdr3_aa: CASSLETGGGYGYTF

d_call: NA
clone_size: once
j_call: TRBJ1-1
cdr3_length: 13
v_call: TRBV19
cdr3_nt: TGTGCCAGTATCGGAGAAGGCAACACTGAAGCTTTCTTT
cdr3_aa: CASIGEGNTEAFF

d_call: NA
clone_size: NA
j_call: TRBJ2-7
cdr3_length: 14
v_call: TRBV6-6
cdr3_nt: TGTGCCAGCAGTTTTACGGGACTCAGTGGCGAGCAGTACTTC
cdr3_aa: CASSFTGLSGEQYF

d_call: NA
clone_size: NA
j_call: TRBJ1-5
cdr3_length: 17
v_call: TRBV21-1
cdr3_nt: TGTGCCAGCAGCAAAAAATCGGGACAGGGGGCAATGGGGCCCCAGCATTTT
cdr3_aa: CASSKKSGQGAMGPQHF

d_call: NA
clone_size: NA
j_call: TRBJ1-2
cdr3_length: 13
v_call: TRBV5-1
cdr3_nt: TGCGCCAGCAGTGGCAGGGGAGACTATGGCTACACCTTC
cdr3_aa: CASSGRGDYGYTF

d_call: TRBD1
clone_size: NA
j_call: TRBJ2-5
cdr3_length: 15
v_call: TRBV7-7
cdr3_nt: TGTGCCAGCAGCCTGACCGGGACAGCCCAAGAGACCCAGTACTTC
cdr3_aa: CASSLTGTAQETQYF

d_call: NA
clone_size: NA
j_call: TRBJ1-5
cdr3_length: 14
v_call: TRBV5-6
cdr3_nt: TGTGCCAGCAGCTTGGAGGGGAGCAATCAGCCCCAGCATTTT
cdr3_aa: CASSLEGSNQPQHF

d_call: TRBD1
clone_size: NA
j_call: TRBJ1-4
cdr3_length: 12
v_call: TRBV30
cdr3_nt: TGTGCCTGGAACAGGGGCCATGAAAAACTGTTTTTT
cdr3_aa: CAWNRGHEKLFF

d_call: NA
clone_size: NA
j_call: TRBJ1-4
cdr3_length: 17
v_call: TRBV7-8
cdr3_nt: TGTGCCAGCAGCACCTATCCGCGGGGGACGGCTAATGAAAAACTGTTTTTT
cdr3_aa: CASSTYPRGTANEKLFF

d_call: TRBD2
clone_size: NA
j_call: TRBJ2-3
cdr3_length: 16
v_call: TRBV7-8
cdr3_nt: TGTGCCAGCAGCCTGAAGCGGGGGGGCCAATCAGATACGCAGTATTTT
cdr3_aa: CASSLKRGGQSDTQYF

d_call: TRBD2
clone_size: NA
j_call: TRBJ2-3
cdr3_length: 16
v_call: TRBV7-9
cdr3_nt: TGTGCCAGCGGAAGGACTAGCGGGAGGTACACAGATACGCAGTATTTT
cdr3_aa: CASGRTSGRYTDTQYF

d_call: TRBD2
clone_size: NA
j_call: TRBJ2-5
cdr3_length: 12
v_call: TRBV11-2
cdr3_nt: TGTGCCAGCAGCTTAGGGGACTATGAGCAGTACTTC
cdr3_aa: CASSLGDYEQYF

d_call: NA
clone_size: NA
j_call: TRBJ2-7
cdr3_length: 16
v_call: TRBV28
cdr3_nt: TGTGCCAGCAGTTTAGATCCAACAGGCAGCTCCTACGAGCAGTACTTC
cdr3_aa: CASSLDPTGSSYEQYF

d_call: NA
clone_size: once
j_call: TRBJ1-2
cdr3_length: 14
v_call: TRBV6-6
cdr3_nt: TGTGCCAGCAGTTACGGTCGGCAGGGCTATGGCTACACCTTC
cdr3_aa: CASSYGRQGYGYTF

d_call: NA
clone_size: NA
j_call: TRBJ1-2
cdr3_length: 12
v_call: TRBV2
cdr3_nt: TGTGCCAGCAGCGGGACAACAGACGGCTACACCTTC
cdr3_aa: CASSGTTDGYTF

d_call: TRBD1
clone_size: NA
j_call: TRBJ2-1
cdr3_length: 15
v_call: TRBV11-3
cdr3_nt: TGTGCCAGCAGCTTAGGGACAGGGGCGCCGACCGAGCAGTTCTTC
cdr3_aa: CASSLGTGAPTEQFF

d_call: NA
clone_size: NA
j_call: TRBJ2-3
cdr3_length: 17
v_call: TRBV11-2
cdr3_nt: TGTGCCAGCAGCCCTAGAGGGCCGGACCGGGGGACAGATACGCAGTATTTT
cdr3_aa: CASSPRGPDRGTDTQYF

d_call: TRBD1
clone_size: NA
j_call: TRBJ2-3
cdr3_length: 18
v_call: TRBV4-2
cdr3_nt: TGTGCCAGCAGCCAAGACCGCCCCGGACAGGGGAGAGCAGATACGCAGTATTTT
cdr3_aa: CASSQDRPGQGRADTQYF

d_call: TRBD2
clone_size: NA
j_call: TRBJ2-1
cdr3_length: 17
v_call: TRBV7-2
cdr3_nt: TGTGCCAGCAGCTACACCTTAGCGGGGGGGTCCTACAATGAGCAGTTCTTC
cdr3_aa: CASSYTLAGGSYNEQFF

d_call: NA
clone_size: NA
j_call: TRBJ2-7
cdr3_length: 15
v_call: TRBV6-1
cdr3_nt: TGTGCCAGCACCGGAGCAAGCGGCCGAACCTACGAGCAGTACTTC
cdr3_aa: CASTGASGRTYEQYF

d_call: NA
clone_size: NA
j_call: TRBJ2-2
cdr3_length: 14
v_call: TRBV6-1
cdr3_nt: TGTGCCAGCAGTGTCCAGGGAAACACCGGGGAGCTGTTTTTT
cdr3_aa: CASSVQGNTGELFF

d_call: NA
clone_size: NA
j_call: TRBJ1-2
cdr3_length: 11
v_call: TRBV7-9
cdr3_nt: TGTGCCAGCAGCCCCGCGGAGAGCTACACCTTC
cdr3_aa: CASSPAESYTF